These 21 T cell receptor beta chains were all obtained from the same sample, sequenced in a study of Ad26.COV2.S vaccination and SARS-CoV-2 variants. Assay used: immunoSEQ multiplex PCR; TCRdb lists only in-frame clones, some missing. The sample lists roughly 450,000 clones, approximately 92% seen once, with less than 15% in the top ten. Treatment: some 20 received Ad26.COV2.S at low or high dose, single or two shots; five or six received placebo; per-sample allocation not given. Specimens were obtained on day 63 following the first vaccine or placebo injection. Material: peripheral blood, obtained in a trial of Ad26.COV2.S vaccine versus placebo. The receptors come from a person aged 18 to 65 who received the Ad26.COV2.S COVID-19 vaccine or a placebo.

The genes are TRBV7-9 and TRBJ1-4; no clear D gene. Germline-derived CDR1 and CDR2 are SEHNR and FQNEAQ (reference sequence). The CDR3 totals 14 residues. V was trimmed by 5 bases and J by 6 bases, leaving 13 bases between them. The CDR3 loop reads CASSHFGRDEKLFF. CDR3 in DNA: TGTGCCAGCAGCCACTTTGGTCGCGATGAAAAACTGTTTTTT.

The CDR3 region has the DNA TGTGCCAGCTATTCCGGGACTAGCGGGGCCGGGGTGGGTGAGCAGTTCTTC. Translated, it gives CASYSGTSGAGVGEQFF. The V and J genes are TRBV5-8 and TRBJ2-1, with 13 positions matching TRBD2. The junction had 16 bases not matched to a gene; V was cut back by 7 bases and J by 9 bases. The CDR3 length is 17 residues. Germline loops: CDR1 SGHTS, CDR2 YDEGEE.

V and J are TRBV19 and TRBJ2-7; TRBD1 agrees at 9 bases. Looked up from germline, CDR1 is LNHDA and CDR2 is SQIVND (reference sequence). The V segment lost 7 bases and the J segment 3 bases; nucleotides outside the gene matches: 10. The CDR3 loop spans 15 amino acids. CDR3 amino acids: CASKRTGDILYEQYF. The DNA for the CDR3 is TGTGCCAGTAAACGGACAGGGGACATACTCTACGAGCAGTACTTC.

The CDR3 DNA reads as TGTGCCAGCAGCAAAGCCTGGGGCAGGGGGCTGAATCAGCCCCAGCATTTT. Translating it yields CASSKAWGRGLNQPQHF. J is TRBJ1-5 and V is TRBV21-1; the table's D gene call, TRBD1, was not cross checked with the DNA. TRBV21-1 corresponds to a pseudogene. The CDR3 runs to 17 residues.

The V gene is TRBV10-3, the J gene TRBJ2-3; TRBD2 matches at 7 bases. J gave up 0 bases and V 3 bases, and 3 bases lay outside the gene matches. The CDR3 spans 15 residues. Germline V CDR1 and CDR2: ENHRY, SYGVKD. The CDR3 reads CAISESGTSTDTQYF. The CDR3 coding sequence is TGTGCCATCAGTGAAAGCGGGACTAGCACAGATACGCAGTATTTT.

Comments on this clone: Different DNA sequences within this sample yield the same CDR3. The V call is TRBV5-1, the J call TRBJ2-5; D unresolved. The CDR3 is 13 residues long. Deletions cut 0 bases from V and 2 bases from J, with 5 bases between. Germline V gene data show CDR1 as SGHRS and CDR2 as YFSETQ. The CDR3 reads CASSLGQQETQYF. CDR3 coding DNA: TGCGCCAGCAGCTTGGGTCAGCAAGAGACCCAGTACTTC.

This sequence joins TRBV6-1 and TRBJ1-6, with 9 bases matching TRBD1. After removal of 3 bases from V and 8 bases from J, the junction contained 14 bases not matched to a gene. The CDR3 runs 18 residues. The germline V gene encodes CDR1 MNHNS and CDR2 SASEGT. The CDR3 bases are TGTGCCAGCAGTGATGCGGACAGGGGACACACTAGGTATTCACCCCTCCACTTT. Residues: CASSDADRGHTRYSPLHF.

The chain is built from TRBV25-1 and TRBJ2-7, with D uncertain. V lost 5 bases, J lost 4 bases, and 18 bases lay in between. The CDR3 is 15 amino acids. Germline lookup yields CDR1 MGHDK and CDR2 SYGVNS. The CDR3 protein is CASSPAPIADYEQYF. The CDR3 DNA sequence: TGTGCCAGCAGTCCGGCACCCATTGCTGATTACGAGCAGTACTTC.

The rearrangement uses TRBV29-1 and TRBJ2-1, with D perhaps matching TRBD1 or TRBD2 (5 bases each). This CDR3 spans 14 amino acids. The germline V gene encodes CDR1 SQVTM and CDR2 ANQGSEA. Trimming took off 4 bases at V and 2 bases at J, with 12 bases between the two ends. CDR3 region: CSVAPGRTYNEQFF. Written as DNA, the CDR3 is TGCAGCGTTGCCCCGGGGCGTACCTACAATGAGCAGTTCTTC.

V and J are TRBV11-3 and TRBJ2-6; weak D call: TRBD2 (5 bases). Germline CDR1 SGHNT, CDR2 YENEEA. The CDR3 extends over 16 amino acids. Between the trimmed V and J ends, which lost 2 bases and 1 base, there was a span of 9 bases. CDR3 DNA: TGTGCCAGCAGCTTAAACCCGGGGTCTGGGGCCAACGTCCTGACTTTC. This encodes CASSLNPGSGANVLTF.

This clone has more than one count but fewer than ten. The chain couples TRBV27 to TRBJ2-2; 10 nucleotides align to TRBD2. J gave up 4 bases and V 5 bases, and 7 bases lay outside the gene matches. This CDR3 is built from 16 residues. CDR1 and CDR2 (germline): MNHEY, SMNVEV (reference sequence). CDR3 DNA sequence: TGTGCCAGCAGTGCAAGACTAGCGGGTGGCACCGGGGAGCTGTTTTTT. Translated: CASSARLAGGTGELFF.

The chain uses TRBV12-3 or TRBV12-4 and TRBJ1-5; unclear D gene. The CDR3 has 12 residues. V lost 1 base and J lost 5, with 3 bases in between. The chain's CDR3 is CASSLGDQPQHF. The CDR3, as DNA: TGTGCCAGCAGTTTAGGGGATCAGCCCCAGCATTTT.

The rearrangement links TRBV18 to TRBJ2-1, with D possibly being TRBD2 (5 bases). Trimming shortened V by 4 bases and J by 5 bases, and 15 bases separated the two germline ends. The CDR3 extends over 15 amino acids. CDR1 KGHSH and CDR2 LQKENI come from the germline V gene. The CDR3 loop reads CASSQKGSLNNEQFF. The CDR3 DNA reads TGTGCCAGCTCACAAAAAGGGAGCCTTAACAATGAGCAGTTCTTC.

V and J are TRBV7-8 and TRBJ1-1; a weak D match, TRBD1 (6 bases). The V gene lost 5 bases and the J gene lost 4 bases, with 11 bases spanning the gap. The CDR3 sequence is 13 residues long. Germline V gene lookup returns CDR1 SGHVS and CDR2 FQNEAQ. CDR3 DNA sequence: TGTGCCAGCAGCCAACAGGGTACCACTGAAGCTTTCTTT. It translates to CASSQQGTTEAFF.

The J gene is TRBJ1-4, the V gene TRBV27; D is possibly TRBD1 (6 bases). Trimming removed 6 bases at V and 10 bases at J, with 30 bases between. The CDR3 length is 18 residues. Germline CDR1 and CDR2: MNHEY and SMNVEV (reference sequence). The CDR3 nucleotides read TGTGCCAGCAGACCCCTCCGGGACATATCTTCGAGTGGCGGAAAACTGTTTTTT. Translation gives CASRPLRDISSSGGKLFF.

The chain is built from TRBV6-5 and TRBJ1-6, with D unclear. CDR3 length equals 13 residues. V lost 7 bases and J 3 bases, leaving 7 bases between the germline ends. Looked up from germline, CDR1 is MNHEY and CDR2 is SVGAGI. CDR3 sequence: CASNPDYNSPLHF. CDR3 DNA sequence: TGTGCCAGCAATCCGGACTATAATTCACCCCTCCACTTT.

This clone has just a few counts. V and J are TRBV9 and TRBJ1-4; possible D gene TRBD1, 5 bases. V gave up 3 bases and J gave up 5 bases, with 14 bases separating them. The germline V gene encodes CDR1 SGDLS and CDR2 YYNGEE. The CDR3 is 15 residues long. CDR3 nucleotides: TGTGCCAGCAGCGCCCAGGGACTGAAGAATGAAAAACTGTTTTTT. This translates into CASSAQGLKNEKLFF.

This chain uses TRBV7-2 with TRBJ1-2, with D unresolved. Germline V gene lookup returns CDR1 SGHTA and CDR2 FQGNSA. The CDR3 is 12 residues long. V was clipped by 3 bases and J by 5 bases, with 7 bases between them. The CDR3 DNA reads as TGTGCCAGCAGCTTCGGAGGGTATGGCTACACCTTC. This codes for CASSFGGYGYTF.

The chain joins TRBV5-1 to TRBJ1-1; 8 positions agree with TRBD1. Germline V gene data show CDR1 as SGHRS and CDR2 as YFSETQ. The CDR3 contains 14 residues. Trimming removed 4 bases from V and 4 bases from J; junction bases left unmatched: 6. The CDR3 DNA is TGCGCCAGCAGCCCGGGACAGGAGGGCACTGAAGCTTTCTTT. Encoded protein: CASSPGQEGTEAFF.

The rearrangement joins TRBV7-6 to TRBJ2-2, with D possibly matching TRBD2 (5 bases). Deletions cut 4 bases from V and 4 bases from J, with 7 bases between. CDR3 length: 13 residues. The germline V gene has CDR1 SGHVS and CDR2 FNYEAQ. CDR3: CASSSRVTGELFF. Here the CDR3 DNA reads TGTGCCAGCAGCTCGAGGGTCACCGGGGAGCTGTTTTTT.

To note about this clone: This may stem from a read error, because a much larger clone lies one nucleotide away. This chain joins TRBV5-6 and TRBJ2-2, with unresolved D. The CDR3 is made up of 14 amino acids. Germline values: CDR1 SGHDT, CDR2 YYEEEE. V was clipped by 0 bases and J by 2 bases, with 5 bases between them. CDR3 in DNA: TGTGCCAGCAGCTTGGGAGGAAACACCGGGGAGCTGTTTTTT. This codes for CASSLGGNTGELFF.